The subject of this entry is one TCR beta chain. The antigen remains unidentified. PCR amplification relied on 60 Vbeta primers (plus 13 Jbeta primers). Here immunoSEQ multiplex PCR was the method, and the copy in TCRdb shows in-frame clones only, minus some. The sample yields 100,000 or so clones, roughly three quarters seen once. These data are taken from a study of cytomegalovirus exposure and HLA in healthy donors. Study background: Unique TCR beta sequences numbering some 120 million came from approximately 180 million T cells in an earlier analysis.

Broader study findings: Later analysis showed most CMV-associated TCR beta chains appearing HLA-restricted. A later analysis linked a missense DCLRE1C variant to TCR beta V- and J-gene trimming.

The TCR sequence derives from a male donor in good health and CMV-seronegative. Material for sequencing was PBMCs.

The CDR3 nucleotides are TGTGCCAGCAGGGGACAGGGCAATCAGCCCCAGCATTTT. This gives the protein CASRGQGNQPQHF. The chain carries TRBV6-6 and TRBJ1-5; 8 bases fit TRBD1. Unmatched junction bases numbered 0, after V lost 6 bases and J lost 2 bases. Germline assignment: CDR1 MNHNY and CDR2 SVGAGI (reference sequence). The CDR3 has 13 residues.